These 16 T cell receptor beta chains share one sample of origin, sequenced in a study of blood T cell repertoires in COVID-19 (dated by TCRdb to the early 2020s). To prepare the library, the immunoSEQ multiplex PCR assay was applied. As stored in TCRdb, this immuneACCESS dataset retains in-frame rearrangements with V and J assigned. A fraction of the clones does not appear; measured against another copy, unresolved V genes explain less than half of the discrepancy, and the remainder lacks a known reason. Recorded for this sample are about 250,000 clones; around 84% of them occurred a single time. Of the sample, about 1.5% falls within the top ten clones. Sequenced material: PBMCs or T cells enriched from blood (not recorded which). The receptors here all came from a woman in her 50s who had recovered from COVID-19.

This sequence joins TRBV28 and TRBJ1-3; the D gene is possibly TRBD1 (6 bases). Germline assignment: CDR1 MDHEN and CDR2 SYDVKM. The V gene lost 10 bases and the J gene lost 2 bases, with 9 bases spanning the gap. The CDR3 totals 12 residues. The CDR3 DNA sequence: TGTGCCATAACAGGGACTGGAAACACCATATATTTT. Its protein product is CAITGTGNTIYF.

The chain links TRBV6-5 to TRBJ2-1; 8 bases agree with TRBD2. The ends lost 6 bases at V and 7 bases at J; junction bases unmatched: 11. The CDR3 is made up of 15 amino acids. Germline CDR1 is MNHEY and CDR2 is SVGAGI. The CDR3 region has the DNA TGTGCCAGCAGCCCCAAAGCGGGAGTCTTAAATGAGCAGTTCTTC. It yields the protein CASSPKAGVLNEQFF.

V and J are TRBV18 and TRBJ1-2; no firm D call. This CDR3 spans 15 amino acids. V lost 2 bases to trimming and J lost 0 bases, with 10 bases between them. In germline, CDR1 is KGHSH, CDR2 LQKENI. This CDR3 is CASSPSRESNYGYTF. The CDR3 nucleotides are TGTGCCAGCTCACCATCGAGAGAATCTAACTATGGCTACACCTTC.

The CDR3 DNA sequence: TGTGCCAGCAGCTTACGGGACACCTTGTCTGGGGAGCAGTTCTTC. Translating gives CASSLRDTLSGEQFF. The genes are TRBV7-2 and TRBJ2-1, with a weak D call TRBD1 (6 bases). The CDR3 consists of 15 residues. V was trimmed by 2 bases and J by 10 bases, leaving 18 bases between them. The germline CDR1 and CDR2 sequences are SGHTA and FQGNSA.

V gene TRBV28 combines with J gene TRBJ2-2; TRBD2 aligns across 10 bases. CDR1 is MDHEN and CDR2 is SYDVKM in the germline V gene. This CDR3 contains 19 residues. J gave up 3 bases and V 6 bases, and 16 bases lay outside the gene matches. CDR3 coding DNA: TGTGCCAGCAGCCCTAATTTACCGGGACTAGCGTTCGACACCGGGGAGCTGTTTTTT. This sequence encodes CASSPNLPGLAFDTGELFF.

This clone appeared a single time. The chain recombines TRBV27 with TRBJ2-7; D ambiguous. The CDR3 length is 13 residues. V was cut by 5 bases and J by 3 bases, with 11 bases left in between. Per germline, CDR1 MNHEY and CDR2 SMNVEV (reference sequence). CDR3 protein: CASSLHPYYEQYF. Written as DNA, the CDR3 is TGTGCCAGCAGTCTCCACCCCTACTACGAGCAGTACTTC.

The chain couples TRBV2 to TRBJ1-2; tentatively, D is TRBD1 (5 bases). V gave up 6 bases and J gave up 1 base, with 9 bases separating them. This CDR3 has 13 amino acids. The germline V gene encodes CDR1 SNHLY and CDR2 FYNNEI. The CDR3 region has the DNA TGTGCCAGCAGAGTCAGGGATAACTATGGCTACACCTTC. Translated: CASRVRDNYGYTF.

This clone occurred once. The J gene is TRBJ1-3, the V gene TRBV5-4, with a possible D match to TRBD1 (6 bases). Germline-derived CDR1 and CDR2 are SGHNT and YYREEE (reference sequence). The V end was cut by 2 bases, the J end by 0 bases, with 15 bases between. CDR3 size: 17 residues. This CDR3 is CASSLGSTGLSGNTIYF. In DNA form, the CDR3 reads TGTGCCAGCAGCTTAGGTTCTACAGGGCTCTCTGGAAACACCATATATTTT.

The chain links TRBV27 to TRBJ2-3; 16 nucleotides align to TRBD2. With V trimmed by 6 bases and J by 1 base, 10 bases remained unmatched. The CDR3 covers 19 residues. The germline V gene has CDR1 MNHEY and CDR2 SMNVEV (reference sequence). CDR3 sequence reads: CASRKGLAGGRWGTDTQYF. The DNA of the CDR3 is TGTGCCAGCAGGAAGGGACTAGCGGGAGGGCGGTGGGGCACAGATACGCAGTATTTT.

The sample holds one count of this clone. DNA of the CDR3: TGCGCCAGCAGCACGACTCAGGGGAGATATGGCTACACCTTC. It translates to CASSTTQGRYGYTF. This chain links TRBV5-1 with TRBJ1-2; D may be TRBD1 (6 bases). This CDR3 comprises 14 residues. The germline V gene encodes CDR1 SGHRS and CDR2 YFSETQ. Trimming took 4 bases from V and 5 from J, leaving 15 bases between them. Using reference TRBV5-1 and TRBJ1-2 for the parts outside the CDR3, the full variable domain is KAGVTQTPRYLIKTRGQQVTLSCSPISGHRSVSWYQQTPGQGLQFLFEYFSETQRNKGNFPGRFSGRQFSNSRSEMNVSTLELGDSALYLCASSTTQGRYGYTFGSGTRLTVV.

This clone was observed once. The V and J genes are TRBV18 and TRBJ1-6; 8 nucleotides align to TRBD1. The CDR3 length is 18 residues. The germline V gene encodes CDR1 KGHSH and CDR2 LQKENI. Trimming removed 4 bases from V and 4 bases from J; junction bases left unmatched: 12. The CDR3 coding sequence is TGTGCCAGCTCACGGGAGACAGGGGCTACCGGTTATAATTCACCCCTCCACTTT. It is translated as CASSRETGATGYNSPLHF.

The V and J genes are TRBV5-1 and TRBJ2-3; D is perhaps TRBD2 (6 bases). Trimming pared 0 bases from V and 4 bases from J, leaving 12 bases between. This CDR3 region has 15 residues. The germline gives CDR1 SGHRS, CDR2 YFSETQ. CDR3 nucleotides: TGCGCCAGCAGCTTGGGCGGGAAGATCGCAGATACGCAGTATTTT. Protein sequence: CASSLGGKIADTQYF.

The chain is built from TRBV19 and TRBJ1-5, with D hard to call. V lost 5 bases to trimming and J lost 2 bases, with 7 bases between them. Germline V gene sequence: CDR1 LNHDA, CDR2 SQIVND (reference sequence). The CDR3 is 13 amino acids. The chain's CDR3 is CASSLAGNQPQHF. The CDR3 bases are TGTGCCAGTAGTCTAGCGGGCAATCAGCCCCAGCATTTT.

The rearrangement uses TRBV28 and TRBJ1-2; D is unresolved. Germline V lookup: CDR1 MDHEN, CDR2 SYDVKM. The length of the CDR3 is 12 residues. Between the trimmed V and J ends, which lost 7 bases and 7 bases, there was a span of 13 bases. The CDR3 sequence is CASNLGSFGYTF. The CDR3, as DNA: TGTGCCAGCAACCTTGGTAGTTTTGGCTACACCTTC.

This chain links TRBV27 with TRBJ2-5, with 9 bases fitting TRBD1. CDR3 length: 16 residues. Germline trimming cut 8 bases from V and 3 bases from J; bases unmatched to any gene: 13. Germline CDR1 and CDR2: MNHEY and SMNVEV (reference sequence). The chain's CDR3 is CASEKGTGFWKETQYF. CDR3 coding DNA: TGTGCCAGCGAGAAAGGGACAGGGTTTTGGAAAGAGACCCAGTACTTC.

This clone has more than one count but fewer than ten. The J gene is TRBJ2-1, the V gene TRBV7-9; perhaps TRBD1 as D (5 bases). Between the trimmed V and J ends, which lost 5 bases and 6 bases, there was a span of 17 bases. The CDR3 is 15 amino acids. Germline CDR1 reads SEHNR; CDR2 reads FQNEAQ (reference sequence). The CDR3 DNA reads as TGTGCCAGCAGCCCCCCCTTAGGTAGGGGCAATGAGCAGTTCTTC. This gives the protein CASSPPLGRGNEQFF.